One and the same sample provided the 9 T cell receptor beta chains below, sequenced in a study of T cell responses to AZD1222 COVID-19 vaccine. This table comes from immunoSEQ multiplex PCR, and its TCRdb copy is limited to in-frame clones, with some not included. The profile shows approximately 31,000 clones, roughly 90% of them singletons. The specimen comprised peripheral blood, sampled 28 days after the second AZD1222 dose. These receptors all stem from an adult who received the AZD1222 COVID-19 vaccine.

This clone was recorded a few times. The chain combines TRBV3-1 (or the pseudogene TRBV3-2) with TRBJ1-5; 7 bases fit TRBD1. With 7 bases clipped from V and 4 bases from J, the junction kept 7 bases outside the gene matches. In germline, CDR1 is LGHDT, CDR2 YNNKEL (reference sequence). This CDR3 has 14 residues. Here the CDR3 reads CASTNQGENQPQHF. CDR3 nucleotides: TGTGCCAGCACAAACCAGGGGGAAAATCAGCCCCAGCATTTT.

The V call is TRBV28, the J call TRBJ2-7; no reliable D call. V was cut by 10 bases and J by 0 bases, with 10 bases left in between. This CDR3 is 12 amino acids long. Germline V gives CDR1 MDHEN, CDR2 SYDVKM. In DNA form, the CDR3 reads TGTGCCATCGAGGACCACTCCTACGAGCAGTACTTC. Protein product: CAIEDHSYEQYF.

The gene calls are TRBV7-2 and TRBJ2-1, with a weak D call TRBD2 (5 bases). CDR1 is SGHTA and CDR2 is FQGNSA in the germline V gene. Trimming pared 1 base from V and 0 bases from J, leaving 10 bases between. The CDR3 loop spans 16 amino acids. The CDR3 reads CASSLGGRNSYNEQFF. In DNA, the CDR3 is TGTGCCAGCAGCTTAGGAGGGCGCAACTCCTACAATGAGCAGTTCTTC.

This clone was seen only once. The chain has TRBV7-9 and TRBJ1-1, with 7 positions matching TRBD1. The CDR3 sequence is 15 residues long. The germline CDR1 and CDR2 sequences are SEHNR and FQNEAQ (reference sequence). The junction had 3 bases not matched to a gene; V was cut back by 1 base and J by 1 base. Here the CDR3 reads CASSLGWDRNTEAFF. The DNA for the CDR3 is TGTGCCAGCAGCTTAGGGTGGGACAGGAACACTGAAGCTTTCTTT. Full variable domain (outside the CDR3, taken from reference TRBV7-9 and TRBJ1-1): DTGVSQNPRHKITKRGQNVTFRCDPISEHNRLYWYRQTLGQGPEFLTYFQNEAQLEKSRLLSDRFSAERPKGSFSTLEIQRTEQGDSAMYLCASSLGWDRNTEAFFGQGTRLTVV.

The CDR3 DNA follows: TGTGCCAGCAGCCAATCTTCCGGTTACAATGAGCAGTTCTTC. This sequence encodes CASSQSSGYNEQFF. This chain links TRBV14 with TRBJ2-1, with D hard to call. The CDR3 runs 14 residues. V dropped 2 bases and J dropped 4 bases, with 9 bases sitting between them. CDR1 is SGHDN, CDR2 FVKESK, per germline.

This clone was seen only once. The chain recombines TRBV11-1 with TRBJ2-1; 8 bases line up with TRBD1. Looked up from germline, CDR1 is SGHAT and CDR2 is FQDESV (reference sequence). This CDR3 spans 15 amino acids. Unmatched junction bases numbered 7, after V lost 5 bases and J lost 4 bases. This chain's CDR3 is CASSTGQGVYNEQFF. The CDR3 DNA reads TGTGCCAGCAGCACCGGACAGGGCGTTTACAATGAGCAGTTCTTC.

The chain links TRBV4-3 to TRBJ2-7, with TRBD1 identical over 12 bases. Germline V gene sequence: CDR1 LGHNA, CDR2 YSLEER. V lost 0 bases and J lost 6; bases outside the gene matches: 6. This CDR3 is built from 16 residues. In DNA form, the CDR3 reads TGCGCCAGCAGCCAAGAAGCGGGGACAGGGGGCATCGAGCAGTACTTC. This encodes CASSQEAGTGGIEQYF.

This chain links TRBV5-4 with TRBJ1-6; weak D call: TRBD1 (5 bases). CDR1 and CDR2 (germline): SGHNT, YYREEE (reference sequence). The ends were cut back, 0 bases at V and 5 bases at J, with 9 bases in the middle. The CDR3 covers 15 residues. Here the CDR3 reads CASSLGQMNNSPLHF. The DNA for the CDR3 is TGTGCCAGCAGCTTGGGACAGATGAATAATTCACCCCTCCACTTT.

J is TRBJ1-2 and V is TRBV19; 10 nucleotides align to TRBD1. J was trimmed by 4 bases and V by 4 bases; bases with no gene match: 3. Germline V CDR1 and CDR2: LNHDA, SQIVND (reference sequence). The CDR3 length is 14 residues. CDR3: CASSTRDRGYGYTF. The CDR3 bases are TGTGCCAGTAGTACGCGGGACAGGGGCTATGGCTACACCTTC. The whole variable domain, remainder taken from reference TRBV19 and TRBJ1-2, is DGGITQSPKYLFRKEGQNVTLSCEQNLNHDAMYWYRQDPGQGLRLIYYSQIVNDFQKGDIAEGYSVSREKKESFPLTVTSAQKNPTAFYLCASSTRDRGYGYTFGSGTRLTVV.